A single sample gave rise to the 6 T cell receptor beta chains below, sequenced in a study of T cell responses to AZD1222 COVID-19 vaccine. Produced via immunoSEQ multiplex PCR; TCRdb's table is partial and in-frame only. The table includes some 200,000 clones, 88% detected once. The starting material was peripheral blood, obtained 28 days after the second AZD1222 dose. Receptor source: an adult who received the AZD1222 COVID-19 vaccine.

This chain uses TRBV5-1 with TRBJ1-5; 7 positions agree with TRBD1. Looked up from germline, CDR1 is SGHRS and CDR2 is YFSETQ. The junction had 13 bases not matched to a gene; V was cut back by 4 bases and J by 0 bases. The CDR3 has 18 residues. CDR3 sequence: CASSHLKGGGYSNQPQHF. In DNA form, the CDR3 reads TGCGCCAGCAGCCACCTTAAAGGGGGCGGATATAGCAATCAGCCCCAGCATTTT.

This chain connects TRBV7-2 to TRBJ2-7, with D perhaps matching TRBD1 (6 bases). The CDR3 covers 13 residues. V was cut by 5 bases and J by 6 bases, with 14 bases left in between. Germline values: CDR1 SGHTA, CDR2 FQGNSA. CDR3 bases: TGTGCCAGCAGCCAGAGAACAGGGTCCGAGCAGTACTTC. Translated: CASSQRTGSEQYF.

This chain uses TRBV7-3 with TRBJ2-3; D unclear. The V and J ends lost 2 bases and 6 bases respectively, with 9 bases between them. Germline CDR1 and CDR2: SGHTA and FQGTGA. The CDR3 totals 13 residues. The CDR3 DNA reads TGTGCCAGCAGCTTACCCCCGCAGGATACGCAGTATTTT. Translation: CASSLPPQDTQYF.

This rearrangement joins TRBV20-1 to TRBJ1-2; D is unclear. Trimming stripped 5 bases from V and 6 bases from J, with 10 bases between. Germline CDR1 is DFQATT and CDR2 is SNEGSKA (reference sequence). This CDR3 spans 11 amino acids. CDR3 DNA: TGCAGTGCTCTTCTCCCCGATGGCTACACCTTC. Residues: CSALLPDGYTF.

The chain recombines TRBV5-6 with TRBJ2-3; weak D call: TRBD2 (6 bases). The CDR3 has 16 amino acids. The ends were cut back, 1 base at V and 0 bases at J, with 12 bases in the middle. CDR1 and CDR2 (germline): SGHDT, YYEEEE. The CDR3 nucleotides are TGTGCCAGCAGCTTGCGGGGGATAAGGAGCACAGATACGCAGTATTTT. This codes for CASSLRGIRSTDTQYF.

This CDR3 reads CASSLGGGPGLAGEQYF. For the CDR3, the DNA is TGTGCCAGCTCCCTTGGGGGCGGGCCCGGACTAGCGGGCGAGCAGTACTTC. The chain links TRBV28 to TRBJ2-7; 11 nucleotides agree with TRBD2. The CDR3 totals 17 residues. The V and J ends lost 8 bases and 6 bases, in that order; junction bases with no gene match: 18. The V gene's germline CDR1 is MDHEN and CDR2 SYDVKM.